A selection of T cell receptor beta chains follows, all from one sample in a study of T-cell reconstitution after alpha-beta-depleted transplantation in children. TCRdb reprocessed the PCR reads via MiXCR and lists one record per CDR3 protein. The table shows about 440,000 distinct CDR3 sequences, with roughly 43% occurring only once. The sample in question was PBMCs, obtained before TCRalphabeta/CD19-depleted stem cell transplant. Source of these receptors: a girl aged 2-10 years with aplastic anemia, due to receive a stem cell transplant. Both conserved end residues are part of each CDR3.

length,J,V,CDR3
15,TRBJ2-7,TRBV29-1,CSVEVTGGVSYEQYF
13,TRBJ2-1,TRBV18,CASFDSLNNEQFF
14,TRBJ2-7,TRBV7-2,CASSLVQGPYEQYF
16,TRBJ2-1,TRBV7-9,CASSLGSGSIDNEQFF
15,TRBJ2-1,TRBV28,CASSFLDRGYNEQFF
17,TRBJ2-5,TRBV20-1,CSARDLKEGSGKGTQYF
12,TRBJ2-7,TRBV29-1,CSVIYRVDEQYF
15,TRBJ2-5,TRBV9,CASSAGTNAQETQYF
13,TRBJ1-1,TRBV20-1,CSATQGPATEAFF
15,TRBJ2-2,TRBV7-2,CASSAPRAGGGELFF
15,TRBJ1-2,TRBV15,CATSARRGRNYGYTF
13,TRBJ2-1,TRBV14,CASSPRELNEQFF
14,TRBJ2-1,TRBV7-6,CASSLGGVYNEQFF
13,TRBJ2-2,TRBV20-1,CSAPGVMSGELFF
15,TRBJ1-1,TRBV7-3,CASSLTGLGGTEAFF
15,TRBJ1-5,TRBV3-1,CASSHTGVSNQPQHF
15,TRBJ2-5,TRBV5-1,CASQGLAGHQETQYF
12,TRBJ2-3,TRBV20-1,CSARRDSDTQYF
14,TRBJ2-1,TRBV4-2,CASSQDLLANEQFF
13,TRBJ2-1,TRBV7-2,CASSSSGWNEQFF
14,TRBJ2-3,TRBV29-1,CSVSRNRRGDTQYF
15,TRBJ1-4,TRBV20-1,CSARGTGETNEKLFF
15,TRBJ2-7,TRBV7-9,CASSPQGGRPNEQYF
15,TRBJ2-7,TRBV9,CASSVAEGLPYEQYF
15,TRBJ2-1,TRBV2,CASSEGLGPYNEQFF
13,TRBJ1-4,TRBV30,CAWMKKDDEKLFF
15,TRBJ2-3,TRBV28,CASGLAGGLTDTQYF
15,TRBJ2-7,TRBV27,CASSLTRQVSYEQYF
15,TRBJ2-1,TRBV7-8,CASSSDRAVGNEQFF
15,TRBJ2-1,TRBV20-1,CSAEESVGFDNEQFF
14,TRBJ1-1,TRBV3-1,CASSQDRAGAEAFF
15,TRBJ1-6,TRBV28,CASSLFQGGNSPLHF
16,TRBJ2-3,TRBV10-2,CASSDRSTGFFHTQYF
17,TRBJ1-1,TRBV10-3,CAISEGTGGPRNTEAFF
13,TRBJ2-7,TRBV12-3/TRBV12-4,CASTERNGYEQYF
14,TRBJ2-7,TRBV5-1,CASSWTGGTYEQYF
15,TRBJ2-5,TRBV5-1,CASSLQGGQQETQYF
14,TRBJ2-3,TRBV7-2,CASSYGSGTDTQYF
15,TRBJ2-3,TRBV4-1,CASSQIGGSTDTQYF
15,TRBJ1-2,TRBV27,CASSPHRGDISFYTF
14,TRBJ2-1,TRBV10-3,CAISEVEGADEQFF
16,TRBJ2-5,TRBV4-1,CASSQSQGAVQETQYF
17,TRBJ2-7,TRBV6-5,CASSYQPPGQSSYEQYF
15,TRBJ2-2,TRBV27,CASSLQGLNTGELFF
12,TRBJ2-2,TRBV10-3,CAIKGNTGELFF
14,TRBJ2-5,TRBV7-9,CASSFNRGLETQYF
14,TRBJ2-2,TRBV7-7,CASSSEGRSGELFF
15,TRBJ2-1,TRBV9,CASSVTGGGLNEQFF
16,TRBJ2-2,TRBV7-2,CASSLVRTANTGELFF